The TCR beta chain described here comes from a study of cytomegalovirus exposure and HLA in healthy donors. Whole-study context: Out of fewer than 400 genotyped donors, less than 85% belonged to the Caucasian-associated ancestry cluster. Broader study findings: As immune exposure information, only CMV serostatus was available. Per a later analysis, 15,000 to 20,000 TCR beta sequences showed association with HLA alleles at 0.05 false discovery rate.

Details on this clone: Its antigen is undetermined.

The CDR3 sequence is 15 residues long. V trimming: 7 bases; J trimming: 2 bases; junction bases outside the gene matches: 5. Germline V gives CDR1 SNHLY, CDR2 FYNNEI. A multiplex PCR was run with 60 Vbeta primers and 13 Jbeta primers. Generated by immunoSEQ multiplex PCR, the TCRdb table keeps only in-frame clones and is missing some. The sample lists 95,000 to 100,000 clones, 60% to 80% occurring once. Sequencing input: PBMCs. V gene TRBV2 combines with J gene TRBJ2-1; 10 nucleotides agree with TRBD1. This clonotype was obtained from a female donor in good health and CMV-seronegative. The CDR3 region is CASTLGQGAYNEQFF. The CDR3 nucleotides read TGTGCCAGCACCCTTGGACAGGGGGCCTACAATGAGCAGTTCTTC.